This record covers a single T cell receptor (beta chain). The antigen remains undetermined. The data are from a study of prognosis after radiotherapy for stage I lung cancer. In the study overall: It was considered that all non-small cell lung cancer patients were medically inoperable. Study outcomes and limitations: Tumor specificity of the expanded TCR clones was not determined. There were reportedly differences in TRBV and TRBJ gene usage between patients with and without metastases.

Amplification of TCR beta CDR3 from genomic DNA used two-round multiplex PCR. Each TRBV and TRBJ gene had its own primer in the first PCR round. TCRdb re-called the multiplex PCR reads through MiXCR, storing one row per CDR3 protein. There are some 15,000 distinct CDR3 sequences in the sample; 56% occur only once, and roughly 24% lies in the top ten. The ends were cut back, 3 bases at V and 8 bases at J, with 15 bases in the middle. The CDR3 is 14 amino acids. In germline, CDR1 is MNHNS, CDR2 SASEGT. This sequence originates from a donor over 45 with non-small cell lung cancer. The rearrangement joins TRBV6-1 to TRBJ2-3, with D maybe TRBD2 (5 bases). This sample comprised PBMCs, obtained before or after stereotactic body radiation therapy (not recorded which). The CDR3: CASSDRGQASTQYF. The CDR3 DNA is TGTGCCAGCAGTGATCGGGGTCAAGCAAGTACGCAGTATTTT.